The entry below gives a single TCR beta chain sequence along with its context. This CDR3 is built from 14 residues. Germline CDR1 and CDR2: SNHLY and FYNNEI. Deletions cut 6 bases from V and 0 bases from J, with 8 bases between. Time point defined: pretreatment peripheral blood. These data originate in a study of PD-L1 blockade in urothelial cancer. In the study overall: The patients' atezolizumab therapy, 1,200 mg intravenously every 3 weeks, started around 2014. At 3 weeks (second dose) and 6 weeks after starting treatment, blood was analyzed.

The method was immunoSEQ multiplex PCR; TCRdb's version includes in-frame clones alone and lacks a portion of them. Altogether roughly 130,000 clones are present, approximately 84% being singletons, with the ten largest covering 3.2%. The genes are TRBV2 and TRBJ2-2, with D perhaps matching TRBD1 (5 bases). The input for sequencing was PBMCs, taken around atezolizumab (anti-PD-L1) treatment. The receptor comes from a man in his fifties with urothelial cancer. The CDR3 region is CASRRQPNTGELFF. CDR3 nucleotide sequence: TGTGCCAGCAGACGACAGCCGAACACCGGGGAGCTGTTTTTT.